This T cell receptor (beta chain) was sequenced for a study of blood T cell repertoires in COVID-19. Study-wide background: Both acute and convalescent COVID-19 samples were obtained from the United States, Italy and Spain. T cells, B-cell-depleted T cells, or PBMCs provided the cDNA or gDNA that served as material.

Donors were grouped by their self-reported clinical history. Authors' data handling: It was from reference gene primer amplification that nucleated cell counts were estimated. TCRdb's copy holds only in-frame clones and misses some; the assay was immunoSEQ multiplex PCR. Clone size and V and J calls were adopted from that table, with D and trimming inferred from the DNA. The table shows some 270,000 clones, with around 90% occurring only once. The CDR3 runs 12 residues. The V gene lost 9 bases and the J gene lost 8 bases, with 14 bases spanning the gap. Germline V gene lookup returns CDR1 MRHNA and CDR2 SNTAGT.

This chain joins TRBV6-4 and TRBJ2-1; perhaps TRBD1 as D (5 bases). The source of this sequence is a man in his forties who had been exposed to COVID-19. Sequences were obtained from PBMCs or T cells enriched from blood (not recorded which). This CDR3 is CARDSGVHEQFF. The CDR3 region has the DNA TGTGCCAGAGACAGTGGGGTCCATGAGCAGTTCTTC.